This passage covers 13 T cell receptor beta chains from one sample sequenced in a study of naive and memory T cell subsets. TCR cDNA received a 3' ligated oligonucleotide that carried a UMI. Four PCR rounds used nested alpha and beta constant region primers plus the SP2 primer. MiXCR, run by TCRdb on the 5' RACE reads, gives a single entry per CDR3 protein. Found here are 55,000 to 65,000 distinct CDR3 sequences, 7% to 8% of them singletons; the top ten hold roughly 19%. The receptors were sampled from a female donor in good health.

The chain links TRBV28 to TRBJ2-3; D might be TRBD2 (5 bases). This CDR3 is built from 15 residues. Germline CDR1 reads MDHEN; CDR2 reads SYDVKM. The V gene lost 8 bases and the J gene lost 5 bases, with 20 bases spanning the gap. Written as DNA, the CDR3 is TGTGCCAGCGACCCTGTTGGAGGATCTGGAGATACGCAGTATTTT. This translates into CASDPVGGSGDTQYF.

The CDR3 sequence: CASIYRVEQYF. Written as DNA, the CDR3 is TGTGCCAGCATATACAGGGTCGAGCAGTACTTC. V gene TRBV6-1 combines with J gene TRBJ2-7; D may be TRBD1 (6 bases). This CDR3 has 11 amino acids. The germline gives CDR1 MNHNS, CDR2 SASEGT. V lost 7 bases to trimming and J lost 6 bases, with 10 bases between them.

In its sample, this clonotype was seen a few times. Written as DNA, the CDR3 is TGTGCCACTGGATTAAACGGGGGCAAGGACGAGCAGTACTTC. The encoded protein is CATGLNGGKDEQYF. J is TRBJ2-7 and V is TRBV27; D possibly matches TRBD1 or TRBD2 (6 bases each). CDR1 and CDR2 from the germline V gene are MNHEY and SMNVEV (reference sequence). Trimming removed 10 bases from V and 5 bases from J, with 21 bases in between. This CDR3 contains 14 residues.

This clonotype appeared a few times. The chain recombines TRBV3-1 with TRBJ2-1; D is perhaps TRBD2 (7 bases). From germline, CDR1 is LGHDT and CDR2 YNNKEL (reference sequence). V lost 0 bases to trimming and J lost 0 bases, with 21 bases between them. This CDR3 spans 20 amino acids. The chain's CDR3 is CASSQDMPPFAGASYNEQFF. CDR3 in DNA: TGTGCCAGCAGCCAAGATATGCCCCCTTTTGCGGGGGCCTCCTACAATGAGCAGTTCTTC.

This chain links TRBV6-5 with TRBJ2-7; possibly TRBD2 for D (6 bases). Deletions cut 0 bases from V and 2 bases from J, with 8 bases between. Germline CDR1 and CDR2: MNHEY and SVGAGI. The CDR3 contains 14 residues. The CDR3 reads CASSYSGGPYEQYF. CDR3 nucleotide sequence: TGTGCCAGCAGTTACTCCGGGGGTCCCTACGAGCAGTACTTC.

This clonotype was detected many times. CDR3 in amino acids: CASSFNRERYEQYF. In nucleotides, the CDR3 is TGTGCCAGCAGTTTTAACAGGGAGAGGTACGAGCAGTACTTC. This chain joins TRBV6-5 and TRBJ2-7; a weak D match, TRBD1 (6 bases). This CDR3 has 14 amino acids. Deletions cut 4 bases from V and 4 bases from J, with 14 bases between. The V gene's germline CDR1 is MNHEY and CDR2 SVGAGI.

This clonotype was seen ten or more times. The rearrangement uses TRBV5-1 and TRBJ1-6; TRBD1 matches 7 bases. CDR1 SGHRS and CDR2 YFSETQ come from the germline V gene. Trimming took 0 bases from V and 10 from J; bases not matched to a gene: 7. This CDR3 is built from 15 residues. Here the CDR3 reads CASSLAGQERSPLHF. The CDR3, as DNA: TGCGCCAGCAGCTTGGCCGGACAGGAGCGATCACCCCTCCACTTT.

This clonotype has only a few counts. The chain couples TRBV5-1 to TRBJ1-6; D perhaps matches TRBD1 (5 bases). Trimming cost V 4 bases and J 0 bases, with 8 bases left between them. CDR3 length equals 15 residues. Germline values: CDR1 SGHRS, CDR2 YFSETQ. The CDR3: CASSPGDSYNSPLHF. CDR3 bases: TGCGCCAGCAGCCCGGGGGACTCCTATAATTCACCCCTCCACTTT.

This CDR3 is CATSRRDSLNEQYF. In DNA, the CDR3 is TGTGCCACCAGCAGAAGGGACTCTCTAAACGAGCAGTACTTC. V usage is TRBV15 and J usage is TRBJ2-7; maybe TRBD2 (6 bases). CDR1 and CDR2 from the germline V gene are LNHNV and YYDKDF (reference sequence). V lost 2 bases and J 5 bases, leaving 13 bases between the germline ends. This CDR3 has 14 amino acids.

This clonotype has only a few counts. V and J are TRBV19 and TRBJ2-7; perhaps TRBD2 as D (5 bases). V dropped 1 base and J dropped 1 base, with 8 bases sitting between them. Germline V gene sequence: CDR1 LNHDA, CDR2 SQIVND (reference sequence). The CDR3 length is 14 residues. The CDR3, as DNA: TGTGCCAGTAGTATAGTCGAGGGTTCCTACGAGCAGTACTTC. As protein: CASSIVEGSYEQYF.

Only a few counts were recorded for this clonotype. This chain links TRBV7-8 with TRBJ2-3; the D call may be TRBD1 or TRBD2 (6 bases each). The CDR3 covers 18 residues. CDR1 SGHVS and CDR2 FQNEAQ come from the germline V gene. V was pared by 0 bases and J by 0 bases, with 16 bases between. The CDR3 region is CASSLAYEGGYSTDTQYF. In DNA, the CDR3 is TGTGCCAGCAGCTTAGCGTACGAGGGGGGCTATAGCACAGATACGCAGTATTTT.

In this sample, this clonotype turned up a few times. The chain uses TRBV20-1 and TRBJ1-6, with 7 bases fitting TRBD1. Per the germline V gene, CDR1 is DFQATT and CDR2 is SNEGSKA (reference sequence). With V trimmed by 2 bases and J by 8 bases, 15 bases remained unmatched. The CDR3 consists of 17 residues. The DNA of the CDR3 is TGCAGTGCTAGACAGGAAAGAGACAGGGCTAGGGATTCACCCCTCCACTTT. Encoded protein: CSARQERDRARDSPLHF.

The sample holds many counts of this clonotype. The rearrangement links TRBV20-1 to TRBJ1-1; 7 bases align to TRBD1. This CDR3 is built from 13 residues. V was clipped by 6 bases and J by 5 bases; unmatched bases: 9. CDR1 DFQATT and CDR2 SNEGSKA come from the germline V gene (reference sequence). CDR3 nucleotide sequence: TGCAGTGCCAAAACAGGGGTTAGGACTGAAGCTTTCTTT. Protein product: CSAKTGVRTEAFF.